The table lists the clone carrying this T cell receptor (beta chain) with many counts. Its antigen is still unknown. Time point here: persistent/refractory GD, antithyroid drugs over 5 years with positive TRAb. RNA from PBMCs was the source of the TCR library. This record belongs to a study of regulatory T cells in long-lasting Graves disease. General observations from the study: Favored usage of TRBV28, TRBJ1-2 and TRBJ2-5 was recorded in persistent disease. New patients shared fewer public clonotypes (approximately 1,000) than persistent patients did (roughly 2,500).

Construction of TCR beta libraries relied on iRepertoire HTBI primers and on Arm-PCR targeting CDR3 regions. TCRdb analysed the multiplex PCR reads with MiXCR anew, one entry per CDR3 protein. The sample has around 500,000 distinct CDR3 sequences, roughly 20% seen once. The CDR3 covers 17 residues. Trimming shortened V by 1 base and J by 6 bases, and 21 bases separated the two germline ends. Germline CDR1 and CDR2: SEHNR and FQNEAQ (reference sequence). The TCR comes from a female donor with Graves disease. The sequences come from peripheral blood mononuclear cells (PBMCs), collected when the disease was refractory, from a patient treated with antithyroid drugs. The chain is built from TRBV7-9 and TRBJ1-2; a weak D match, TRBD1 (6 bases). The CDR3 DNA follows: TGTGCCAGCAGCTTAGTGGTCGGGACACACGAAACCCATGGCTACACCTTC. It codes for CASSLVVGTHETHGYTF.